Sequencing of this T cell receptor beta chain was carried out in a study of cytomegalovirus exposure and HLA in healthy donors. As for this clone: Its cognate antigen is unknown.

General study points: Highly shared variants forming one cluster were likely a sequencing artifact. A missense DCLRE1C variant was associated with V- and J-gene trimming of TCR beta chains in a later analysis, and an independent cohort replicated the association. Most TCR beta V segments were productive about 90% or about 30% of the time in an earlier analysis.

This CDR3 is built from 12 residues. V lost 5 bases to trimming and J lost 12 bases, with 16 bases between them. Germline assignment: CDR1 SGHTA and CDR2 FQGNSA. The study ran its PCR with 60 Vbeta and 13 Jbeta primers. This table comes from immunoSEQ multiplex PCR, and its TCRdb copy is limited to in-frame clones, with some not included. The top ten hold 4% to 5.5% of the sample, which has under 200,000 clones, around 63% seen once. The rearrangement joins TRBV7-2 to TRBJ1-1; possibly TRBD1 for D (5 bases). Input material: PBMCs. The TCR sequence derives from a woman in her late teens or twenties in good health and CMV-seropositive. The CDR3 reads CASSPPTVRPFF. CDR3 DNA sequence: TGTGCCAGCAGCCCACCGACAGTGCGGCCTTTCTTT.